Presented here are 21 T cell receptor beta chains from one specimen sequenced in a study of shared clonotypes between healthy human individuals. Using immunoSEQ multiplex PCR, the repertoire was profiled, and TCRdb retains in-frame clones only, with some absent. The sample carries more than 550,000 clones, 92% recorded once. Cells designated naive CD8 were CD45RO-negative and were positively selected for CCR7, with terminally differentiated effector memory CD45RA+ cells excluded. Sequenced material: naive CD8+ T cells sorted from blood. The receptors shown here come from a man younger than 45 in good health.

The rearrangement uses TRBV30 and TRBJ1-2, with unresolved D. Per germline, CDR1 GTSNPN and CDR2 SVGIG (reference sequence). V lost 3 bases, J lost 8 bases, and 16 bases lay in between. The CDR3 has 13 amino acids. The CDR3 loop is CAWSATDRGGYTF. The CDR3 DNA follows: TGTGCCTGGAGCGCCACGGACCGGGGAGGCTACACCTTC. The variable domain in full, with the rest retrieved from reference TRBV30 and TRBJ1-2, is SQTIHQWPATLVQPVGSPLSLECTVEGTSNPNLYWYRQAAGRGLQLLFYSVGIGQISSEVPQNLSASRPQDRQFILSSKKLLLSDSGFYLCAWSATDRGGYTFGSGTRLTVV.

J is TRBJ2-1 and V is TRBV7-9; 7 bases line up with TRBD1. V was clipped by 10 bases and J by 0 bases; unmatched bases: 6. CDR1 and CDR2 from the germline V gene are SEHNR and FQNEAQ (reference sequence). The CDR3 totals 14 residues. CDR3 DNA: TGTGCCACTACAGGGGCTCTCTCCTACAATGAGCAGTTCTTC. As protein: CATTGALSYNEQFF. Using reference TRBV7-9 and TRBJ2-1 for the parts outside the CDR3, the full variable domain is DTGVSQNPRHKITKRGQNVTFRCDPISEHNRLYWYRQTLGQGPEFLTYFQNEAQLEKSRLLSDRFSAERPKGSFSTLEIQRTEQGDSAMYLCATTGALSYNEQFFGPGTRLTVL.

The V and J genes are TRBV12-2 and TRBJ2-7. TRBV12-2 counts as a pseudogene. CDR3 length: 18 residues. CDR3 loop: CASRSRRAPILGLVEQYF. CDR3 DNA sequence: TGTGCAAGTCGCTCCCGCCGGGCCCCGATTCTAGGCCTAGTCGAGCAGTACTTC.

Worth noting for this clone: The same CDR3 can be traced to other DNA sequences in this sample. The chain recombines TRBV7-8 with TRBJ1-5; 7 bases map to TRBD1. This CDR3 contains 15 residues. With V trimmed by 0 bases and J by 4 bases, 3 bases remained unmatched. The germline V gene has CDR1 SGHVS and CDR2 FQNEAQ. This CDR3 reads CASSLARTGNQPQHF. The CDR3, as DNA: TGTGCCAGCAGCTTAGCGCGGACAGGAAATCAGCCCCAGCATTTT.

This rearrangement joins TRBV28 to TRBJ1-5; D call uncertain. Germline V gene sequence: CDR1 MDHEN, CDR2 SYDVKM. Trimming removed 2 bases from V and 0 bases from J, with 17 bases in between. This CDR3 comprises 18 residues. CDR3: CASSLGSDRGFSNQPQHF. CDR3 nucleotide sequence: TGTGCCAGCAGTTTAGGTTCAGACCGCGGTTTTAGCAATCAGCCCCAGCATTTT.

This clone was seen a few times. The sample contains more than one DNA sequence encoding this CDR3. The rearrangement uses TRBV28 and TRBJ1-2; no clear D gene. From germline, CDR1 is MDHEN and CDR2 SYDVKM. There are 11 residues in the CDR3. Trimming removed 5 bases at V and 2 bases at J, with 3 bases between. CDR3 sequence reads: CASSENYGYTF. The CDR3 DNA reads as TGTGCCAGCAGTGAGAACTATGGCTACACCTTC.

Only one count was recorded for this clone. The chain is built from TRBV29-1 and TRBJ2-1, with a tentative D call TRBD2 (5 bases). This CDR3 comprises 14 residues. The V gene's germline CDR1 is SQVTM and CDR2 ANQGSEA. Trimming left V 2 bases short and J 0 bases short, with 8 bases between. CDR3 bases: TGCAGCGTTGAAAAAGGGAGCTCCTACAATGAGCAGTTCTTC. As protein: CSVEKGSSYNEQFF.

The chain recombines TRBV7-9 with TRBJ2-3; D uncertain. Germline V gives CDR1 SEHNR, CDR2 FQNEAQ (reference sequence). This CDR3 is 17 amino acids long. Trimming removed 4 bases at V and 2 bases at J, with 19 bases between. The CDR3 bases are TGTGCCAGCAGCTCACCCGCGGCTCTGTGGGACACAGATACGCAGTATTTT. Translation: CASSSPAALWDTDTQYF.

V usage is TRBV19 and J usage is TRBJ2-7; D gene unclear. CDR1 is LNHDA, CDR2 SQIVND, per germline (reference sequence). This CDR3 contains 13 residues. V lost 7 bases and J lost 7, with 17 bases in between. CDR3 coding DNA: TGTGCCAGTATGCCCCACGGATCGGAAGAGCAGTACTTC. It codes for CASMPHGSEEQYF.

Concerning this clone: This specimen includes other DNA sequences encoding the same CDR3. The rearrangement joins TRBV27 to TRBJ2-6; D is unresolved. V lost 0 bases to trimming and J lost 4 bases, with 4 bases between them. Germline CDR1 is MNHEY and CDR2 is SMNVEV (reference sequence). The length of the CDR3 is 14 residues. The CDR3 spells CASSLSSGANVLTF. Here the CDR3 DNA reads TGTGCCAGCAGTTTATCGTCCGGGGCCAACGTCCTGACTTTC. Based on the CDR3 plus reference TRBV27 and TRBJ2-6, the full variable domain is EAQVTQNPRYLITVTGKKLTVTCSQNMNHEYMSWYRQDPGLGLRQIYYSMNVEVTDKGDVPEGYKVSRKEKRNFPLILESPSPNQTSLYFCASSLSSGANVLTFGAGSRLTVL.

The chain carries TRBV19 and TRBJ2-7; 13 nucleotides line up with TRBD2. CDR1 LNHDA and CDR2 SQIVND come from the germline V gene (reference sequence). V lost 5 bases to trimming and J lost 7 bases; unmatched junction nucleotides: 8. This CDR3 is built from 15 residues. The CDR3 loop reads CASSDGLAGVYEQYF. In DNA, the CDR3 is TGTGCCAGTAGTGACGGACTAGCGGGAGTATATGAGCAGTACTTC.

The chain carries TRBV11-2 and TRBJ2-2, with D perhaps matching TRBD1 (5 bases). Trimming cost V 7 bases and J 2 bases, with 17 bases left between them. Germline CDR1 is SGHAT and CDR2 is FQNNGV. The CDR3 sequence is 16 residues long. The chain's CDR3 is CASMLGAGPNTGELFF. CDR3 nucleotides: TGTGCCAGCATGTTAGGGGCAGGGCCAAACACCGGGGAGCTGTTTTTT.

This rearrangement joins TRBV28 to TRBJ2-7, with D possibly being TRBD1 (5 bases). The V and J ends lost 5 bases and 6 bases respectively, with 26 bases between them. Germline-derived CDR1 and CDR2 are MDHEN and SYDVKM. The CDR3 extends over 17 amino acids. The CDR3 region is CASSSLDLLSDRGEQYF. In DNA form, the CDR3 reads TGTGCCAGCAGTAGCCTAGATTTACTCTCCGACAGAGGCGAGCAGTACTTC.

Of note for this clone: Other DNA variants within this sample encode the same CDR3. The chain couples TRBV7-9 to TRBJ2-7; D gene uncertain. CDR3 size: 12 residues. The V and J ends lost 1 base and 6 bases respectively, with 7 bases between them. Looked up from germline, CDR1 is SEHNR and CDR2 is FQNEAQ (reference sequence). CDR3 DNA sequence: TGTGCCAGCAGCTTAGGTGGTGCCGAGCAGTACTTC. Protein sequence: CASSLGGAEQYF.

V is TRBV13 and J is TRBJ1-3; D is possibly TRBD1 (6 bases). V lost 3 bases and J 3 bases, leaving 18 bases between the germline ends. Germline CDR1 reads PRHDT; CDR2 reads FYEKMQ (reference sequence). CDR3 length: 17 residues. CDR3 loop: CASSFGPGEPFGNTIYF. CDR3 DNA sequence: TGTGCCAGCAGCTTCGGCCCAGGGGAGCCCTTTGGAAACACCATATATTTT. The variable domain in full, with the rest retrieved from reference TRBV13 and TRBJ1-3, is AAGVIQSPRHLIKEKRETATLKCYPIPRHDTVYWYQQGPGQDPQFLISFYEKMQSDKGSIPDRFSAQQFSDYHSELNMSSLELGDSALYFCASSFGPGEPFGNTIYFGEGSWLTVV.

The DNA for the CDR3 is TGTGCCAGCAGCTTGGCCCCCCACGAGCAGTACTTC. Translating it yields CASSLAPHEQYF. The chain employs TRBV5-4 and TRBJ2-7; no definite D call. This CDR3 is 12 amino acids long. Germline CDR1 is SGHNT and CDR2 is YYREEE (reference sequence). V lost 0 bases and J lost 5, with 6 bases in between.

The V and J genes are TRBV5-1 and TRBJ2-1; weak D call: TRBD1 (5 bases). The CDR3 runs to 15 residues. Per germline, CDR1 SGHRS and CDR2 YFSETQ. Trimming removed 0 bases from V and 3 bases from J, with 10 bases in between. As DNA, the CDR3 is TGCGCCAGCAGCTTGGTGGGGCAGGGCTACAATGAGCAGTTCTTC. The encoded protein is CASSLVGQGYNEQFF.

The DNA of the CDR3 is TGCAGTGCTAGAGCAGGGAACGGCTACACCTTC. Protein sequence: CSARAGNGYTF. This chain uses TRBV20-1 with TRBJ1-2; a weak D match, TRBD1 (5 bases). Trimming cost V 1 base and J 8 bases, with 8 bases left between them. The CDR3 spans 11 residues. Germline CDR1 and CDR2: DFQATT and SNEGSKA (reference sequence).

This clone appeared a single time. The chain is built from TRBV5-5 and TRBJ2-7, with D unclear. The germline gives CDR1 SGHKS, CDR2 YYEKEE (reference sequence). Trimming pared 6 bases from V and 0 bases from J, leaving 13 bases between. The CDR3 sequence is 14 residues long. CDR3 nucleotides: TGTGCCAGCACCGACCTGACGTCCTCCTACGAGCAGTACTTC. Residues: CASTDLTSSYEQYF.

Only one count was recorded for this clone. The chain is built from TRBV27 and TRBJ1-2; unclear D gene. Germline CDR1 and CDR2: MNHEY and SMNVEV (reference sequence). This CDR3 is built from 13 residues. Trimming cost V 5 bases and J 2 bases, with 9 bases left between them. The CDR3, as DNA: TGTGCCAGCAGTCCCGGACGGAACTATGGCTACACCTTC. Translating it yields CASSPGRNYGYTF.

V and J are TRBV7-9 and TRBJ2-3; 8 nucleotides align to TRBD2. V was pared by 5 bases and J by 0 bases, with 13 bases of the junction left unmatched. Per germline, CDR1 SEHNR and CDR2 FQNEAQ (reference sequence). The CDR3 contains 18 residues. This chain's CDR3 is CASSLPPIAGPSTDTQYF. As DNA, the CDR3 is TGTGCCAGCAGCCTGCCTCCTATAGCGGGACCCAGCACAGATACGCAGTATTTT. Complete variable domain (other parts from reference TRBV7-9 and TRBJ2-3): DTGVSQNPRHKITKRGQNVTFRCDPISEHNRLYWYRQTLGQGPEFLTYFQNEAQLEKSRLLSDRFSAERPKGSFSTLEIQRTEQGDSAMYLCASSLPPIAGPSTDTQYFGPGTRLTVL.